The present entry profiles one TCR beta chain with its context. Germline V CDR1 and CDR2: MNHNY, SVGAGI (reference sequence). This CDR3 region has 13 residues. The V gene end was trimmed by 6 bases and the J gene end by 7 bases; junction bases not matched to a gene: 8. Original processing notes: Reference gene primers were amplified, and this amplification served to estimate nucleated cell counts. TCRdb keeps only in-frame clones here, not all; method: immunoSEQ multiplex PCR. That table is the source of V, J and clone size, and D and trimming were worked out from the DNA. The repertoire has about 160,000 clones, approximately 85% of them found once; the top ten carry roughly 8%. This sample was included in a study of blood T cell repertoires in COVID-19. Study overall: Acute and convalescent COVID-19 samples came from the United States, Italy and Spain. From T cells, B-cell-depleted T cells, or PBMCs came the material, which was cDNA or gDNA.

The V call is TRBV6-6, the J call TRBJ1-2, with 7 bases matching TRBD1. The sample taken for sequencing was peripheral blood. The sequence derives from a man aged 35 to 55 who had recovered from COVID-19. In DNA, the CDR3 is TGTGCCAGCAGCCAAACAGGGGCGGGTGGCTACACCTTC. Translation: CASSQTGAGGYTF.